This note documents a single T cell receptor beta chain sequence. Its antigen is not known. CDR1 SGHKS and CDR2 YYEKEE come from the germline V gene (reference sequence). The CDR3 is 15 amino acids. Unmatched junction bases numbered 4, after V lost 0 bases and J lost 4 bases. The data stem from a study of OX40 agonist ivuxolimab in advanced cancers. Study overall: The drug used for patients, ivuxolimab, was an agonistic anti-OX40 (CD134) antibody. Antecedent anti-PD-1, anti-PD-L1 or anti-CTLA-4 therapy was permissible, with over 35% having received some. General study results and limits: Normalized T-cell clonal expansion was also low in some nonresponders.

Generated by immunoSEQ multiplex PCR, the TCRdb table keeps only in-frame clones and is missing some. The repertoire holds about 69,000 clones, 80% to 85% seen once, with roughly 2.4% in the top ten. The clonotype was recovered from an adult with an advanced solid tumor such as melanoma, head and neck, liver or kidney cancer. The genes are TRBV5-5 and TRBJ2-1, with TRBD2 matching 7 bases. This material consisted of CD4+ or CD8+ T cells sorted from blood, taken in a trial of the OX40 agonist ivuxolimab. CDR3 DNA: TGTGCCAGCAGCTTGGCGGCTAGCGGTTACAATGAGCAGTTCTTC. This codes for CASSLAASGYNEQFF. The variable domain in full, with the rest retrieved from reference TRBV5-5 and TRBJ2-1, is DAGVTQSPTHLIKTRGQQVTLRCSPISGHKSVSWYQQVLGQGPQFIFQYYEKEERGRGNFPDRFSARQFPNYSSELNVNALLLGDSALYLCASSLAASGYNEQFFGPGTRLTVL.